Here is one T cell receptor beta chain with its context. The CDR3 is made up of 14 amino acids. The ends were cut back, 3 bases at V and 4 bases at J, with 13 bases in the middle. Germline CDR1 and CDR2: DFQATT and SNEGSKA (reference sequence). Across 20 to 25 US areas, participants ranged in age from about 18 to 90 years. The data originate from a study of blood T cell repertoires in COVID-19. Measured with immunoSEQ multiplex PCR; TCRdb has only the in-frame clones, and not every one. The sample has some 400,000 clones; just over 90% are singletons. The sequenced sample consisted of PBMCs or T cells enriched from blood (not recorded which). This chain connects TRBV20-1 to TRBJ2-1; possible D gene TRBD2, 6 bases. The TCR comes from a woman aged 40 to 55 who had been exposed to COVID-19. The CDR3 reads CSASGAGLYNEQFF. CDR3 sequence (DNA): TGCAGTGCTAGTGGGGCCGGACTATACAATGAGCAGTTCTTC.